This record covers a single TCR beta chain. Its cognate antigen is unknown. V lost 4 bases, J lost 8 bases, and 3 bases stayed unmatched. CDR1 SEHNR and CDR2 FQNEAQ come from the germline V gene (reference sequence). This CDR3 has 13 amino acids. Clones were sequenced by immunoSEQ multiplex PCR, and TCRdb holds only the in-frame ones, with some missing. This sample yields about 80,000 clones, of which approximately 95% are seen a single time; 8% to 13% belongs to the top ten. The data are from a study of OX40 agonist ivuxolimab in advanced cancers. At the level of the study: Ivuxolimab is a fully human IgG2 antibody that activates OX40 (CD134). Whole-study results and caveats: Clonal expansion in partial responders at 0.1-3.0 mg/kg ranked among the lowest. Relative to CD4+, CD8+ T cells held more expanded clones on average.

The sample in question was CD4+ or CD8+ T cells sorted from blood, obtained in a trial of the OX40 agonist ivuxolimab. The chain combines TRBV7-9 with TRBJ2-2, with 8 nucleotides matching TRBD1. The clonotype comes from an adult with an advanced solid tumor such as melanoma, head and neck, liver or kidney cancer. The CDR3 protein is CASSSTGEGELFF. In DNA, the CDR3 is TGTGCCAGCAGCTCGACAGGGGAAGGGGAGCTGTTTTTT.